The rows below give T cell receptor beta chains drawn from one sample of a study of cytomegalovirus exposure and HLA in healthy donors. Sequencing used immunoSEQ multiplex PCR; TCRdb keeps in-frame clones, though not all of them. This table holds roughly 150,000 clones, 96% found once. The sample taken for sequencing was PBMCs. These receptors came from a woman between 18 and 30 years old in good health and CMV-seronegative. The conserved cysteine and the conserved F or W are not part of the CDR3 here.

TRBJ1-2,TRBV25-1,ATNLGQGAGGYT
TRBJ2-3,TRBV7-2,ASSLFRGALAVPDTQY
TRBJ1-3,TRBV9,ASSGDRGNTIY
TRBJ1-2,TRBV4-1,ASSPDGPGDNYGYT
TRBJ2-7,TRBV30,AWSPMGDRGNEQY
TRBJ2-5,TRBV5-1,ASSVLAGEGETQY
TRBJ1-5,TRBV7-8,ASSPAYSNQPQH
TRBJ2-1,TRBV19,ASSIAGGPNEQF
TRBJ2-7,TRBV29-1,SVEDQGTPTYEQY
TRBJ2-7,TRBV5-1,ASSLVGQVGEQY
TRBJ2-2,TRBV18,ASSPRGGVNTGELF
TRBJ1-2,TRBV15,ATSSGTSSREET
TRBJ1-3,TRBV4-3,ASSPYRGLTGNTIY
TRBJ1-4,TRBV4-1,ASSQDGGGVGEKLF
TRBJ2-2,TRBV9,ASSAYIRLANTGELF
TRBJ1-3,TRBV29-1,SVVHSTVGLGKWGSGNTIY
TRBJ1-1,TRBV30,AWMADSYTEAF
TRBJ1-1,TRBV7-2,ASSLIRDTEAF
TRBJ2-7,TRBV7-2,ASSPTHDYEQY
TRBJ1-2,TRBV7-9,ASSQQGGYT
TRBJ2-5,TRBV4-3,ASSHYGTGSRETQY
TRBJ1-5,TRBV15,ATSALGRGNSNQPQH
TRBJ2-2,TRBV5-1,ASSPLGADTGELF
TRBJ2-6,TRBV5-1,ASSLGGSVTGANVLT
TRBJ1-1,TRBV7-3,ASRWSADTEAF
TRBJ1-1,TRBV19,ASNLLSGGDTEAF
TRBJ2-2,TRBV7-2,ASSLQGTGELF
TRBJ1-1,TRBV5-4,ASSPDRGTMNTEAF
TRBJ2-1,TRBV5-1,ASRTTGESEQF
TRBJ1-4,TRBV19,ASSTSSDRGDNEKLF
TRBJ1-6,TRBV6-1,ASSEAAGQSYNSPLH
TRBJ1-2,TRBV7-9,ASSQRGQNYGYT
TRBJ2-6,TRBV6-6,ASSYSPDSGANVLT
TRBJ1-2,TRBV2,ASKPGTSFDYT
TRBJ1-1,TRBV14,ASSSTGYGEAF
TRBJ2-7,TRBV11-2,ASRGLRENEQY
TRBJ1-2,TRBV7-9,ASSLHYPGGAEGYT
TRBJ1-2,TRBV5-8,ASSLTRGGYT
TRBJ2-2,TRBV6-5,ASSRLAQELF
TRBJ2-7,TRBV7-9,ASSSPRTVASSYEQY
TRBJ2-7,TRBV7-9,ASSLQGAYEQY
TRBJ2-1,TRBV5-1,ASSQTIPLYNEQF
TRBJ2-1,TRBV5-1,ASSQRTSGGKIKYNEQF
TRBJ2-3,TRBV11-2,ASSQDRGADTQY
TRBJ2-6,TRBV11-2,ASSLVPGQGFSGANVLT
TRBJ1-2,TRBV10-3,AISDGGIMDGYT
TRBJ2-5,TRBV9,ASSGATQETQY
TRBJ2-7,TRBV7-8,ASSMGRQGYEQY
TRBJ1-1,TRBV9,ASSVDPASDSEAF
TRBJ2-7,TRBV18,ASSPGGGSYEQY
TRBJ1-2,TRBV13,ASSLGQGNYGYT
TRBJ1-2,TRBV19,ASSSGGTLYYGYT
TRBJ2-3,TRBV13,ASSLGRAHGDTQY
TRBJ1-4,TRBV19,ATRDRGSLLKLF
TRBJ1-1,TRBV5-6,ASSTGQGRWRYAF
TRBJ1-4,TRBV19,ASSMIGATNEKLF
TRBJ2-3,TRBV4-2,ASSQTRAGGGTDTQY
TRBJ1-5,TRBV19,ASSIWSGGNQPQH